Shown below are 14 T cell receptor beta chains from a single sample sequenced in a study of breast tumors, draining lymph nodes, adjacent tissues. TCRdb re-called the multiplex PCR reads through MiXCR, storing one row per CDR3 protein. Of 84,000 or so distinct CDR3 sequences listed, approximately 31% are singletons. Breast cancer patients provided tissue from their axillary draining lymph nodes. Material for sequencing was axillary lymph node tissue. The source is a female donor with breast cancer. Some clones in this sample may be carry-over from other donors' samples.

In this sample, this clonotype turned up many times. The V and J genes are TRBV6-6 and TRBJ2-5, with D perhaps matching TRBD2 (6 bases). Trimming shortened V by 4 bases and J by 7 bases, and 16 bases separated the two germline ends. The CDR3 length is 14 residues. Germline V gene sequence: CDR1 MNHNY, CDR2 SVGAGI (reference sequence). In DNA, the CDR3 is TGTGCCAGCAGTTCGGGGGTGCGGCGGGGGACCCAGTACTTC. It codes for CASSSGVRRGTQYF.

This clonotype was detected ten times or more. The CDR3 nucleotides are TGTGCCAGCAGCCCCCGACTAGTCTCCTACGAGCAGTACTTC. It encodes CASSPRLVSYEQYF. The chain couples TRBV7-8 to TRBJ2-7, with D tentatively TRBD2 (6 bases). The CDR3 runs 14 residues. Trimming took off 5 bases at V and 0 bases at J, with 11 bases between the two ends. CDR1 and CDR2 (germline): SGHVS, FQNEAQ. The full variable domain, its missing parts supplied by reference TRBV7-8 and TRBJ2-7, is GAGVSQSPRYKVAKRGQDVALRCDPISGHVSLFWYQQALGQGPEFLTYFQNEAQLDKSGLPSDRFFAERPEGSVSTLKIQRTQQEDSAVYLCASSPRLVSYEQYFGPGTRLTVT.

This clonotype showed up many times. A single base separates this from a much larger clone, so it may be a read error. The rearrangement joins TRBV20-1 to TRBJ2-5; 8 positions agree with TRBD1. Germline loops: CDR1 DFQATT, CDR2 SNEGSKA (reference sequence). The CDR3 runs to 11 residues. The CDR3 sequence: CGIRGLGTQSF. The CDR3 DNA reads as TGCGGAATCAGGGGGCTTGGGACCCAGTCCTTC.

This clonotype has ten or more counts. This rearrangement joins TRBV6-2 or TRBV6-3 to TRBJ2-3; TRBD2 matches at 13 bases. Germline CDR1 and CDR2: MNHEY and SVGEGT. This CDR3 comprises 17 residues. Unmatched junction bases numbered 9, after V lost 6 bases and J lost 3 bases. CDR3 DNA sequence: TGTGCCAGCAGACCTACTAGCGGGAGGGCCGGAACAGATACGCAGTATTTT. Translated: CASRPTSGRAGTDTQYF.

This clonotype was recorded many times. V and J are TRBV5-1 and TRBJ1-6; possible D gene TRBD1, 5 bases. The CDR3 is made up of 16 amino acids. With 0 bases removed from V and 12 bases from J, the gap between germline ends came to 19 bases. Germline CDR1 reads SGHRS; CDR2 reads YFSETQ. The CDR3, as DNA: TGCGCCAGCAGCTTGGCTACTGGGGGGGGACCACGACCCCTCCACTTT. Its protein product is CASSLATGGGPRPLHF.

V is TRBV7-8 and J is TRBJ2-5; 9 nucleotides agree with TRBD1. V dropped 5 bases and J dropped 5; count of bases not matched to a gene: 9. The CDR3 is 15 amino acids. Germline V gene sequence: CDR1 SGHVS, CDR2 FQNEAQ. CDR3 loop: CASSPRTGAGETQYF. DNA for the CDR3: TGTGCCAGCAGCCCGAGGACAGGGGCTGGGGAGACCCAGTACTTC.

The sample holds a few counts of this clonotype. A read error may be the cause here, since a much bigger clone is one base away. The V gene is TRBV20-1, the J gene TRBJ2-7; D not resolved. This CDR3 has 11 amino acids. The V gene's germline CDR1 is DFQATT and CDR2 SNEGSKA (reference sequence). The CDR3 sequence is CSATRLYEQSF. The CDR3 DNA reads TGCAGTGCTACCAGGCTCTACGAGCAGTCCTTC.

Worth noting for this clonotype: This sequence may be a read error, since a much larger clone differs from it by one base. This sequence joins TRBV20-1 and TRBJ1-2, with 8 bases that match TRBD1. The CDR3 loop spans 16 amino acids. The V gene's germline CDR1 is DFQATT and CDR2 SNEGSKA (reference sequence). For the CDR3, the DNA is TGCGGTGCTAGACCCCCTCCGGGACAGGCAGTGGTCGGCTACACCTTC. This encodes CGARPPPGQAVVGYTF.

In this sample, this clonotype turned up many times. The CDR3 bases are TGTGCCTGGAGTCCAGCGGAGACCCAGTACTTC. This codes for CAWSPAETQYF. The gene calls are TRBV30 and TRBJ2-5; D uncertain. Per germline, CDR1 GTSNPN and CDR2 SVGIG (reference sequence). Trimming took 2 bases from V and 5 from J, leaving 6 bases between them. The CDR3 is 11 amino acids.

Ten or more counts support this clonotype. The J gene is TRBJ2-3, the V gene TRBV6-6, with TRBD2 identical over 7 bases. With 4 bases clipped from V and 11 bases from J, the junction kept 12 bases outside the gene matches. The CDR3 runs to 14 residues. CDR1 MNHNY and CDR2 SVGAGI come from the germline V gene (reference sequence). CDR3 DNA sequence: TGTGCCAGCAGTTCGGGCGGGGAGGGGCGGTTGCAGTATTTT. Amino acid sequence: CASSSGGEGRLQYF.

The table lists this clonotype with a few counts. A much bigger clone sits one base away, suggesting this may be a read error. The V call is TRBV6-5, the J call TRBJ2-2, with a tentative D call TRBD2 (6 bases). Looked up from germline, CDR1 is MNHEY and CDR2 is SVGAGI. This CDR3 has 14 residues. V was shortened by 8 bases and J by 5 bases, with 15 bases between the two germline ends. DNA of the CDR3: TGTGCCAGCGGGCGGCAGGGAGGTACCGGGGAGCTGTTTTTT. This gives the protein CASGRQGGTGELFF.

This clonotype was counted many times. This chain uses TRBV13 with TRBJ1-2; TRBD1 is a possible D gene (6 bases). The germline gives CDR1 PRHDT, CDR2 FYEKMQ (reference sequence). The length of the CDR3 is 15 residues. The V gene lost 3 bases and the J gene lost 0 bases, with 11 bases spanning the gap. CDR3 nucleotide sequence: TGTGCCAGCAGCTTGGGGGCAGGAGCTAACTATGGCTACACCTTC. Its translation: CASSLGAGANYGYTF.

This clonotype appeared many times. The CDR3 nucleotides are TGTGCCAGTAGCACCGGGCAGGCCGGCGAAAAACTGTTTTTT. It codes for CASSTGQAGEKLFF. The V gene is TRBV19, the J gene TRBJ1-4, with D uncertain. The CDR3 extends over 14 amino acids. Trimming took 6 bases from V and 8 from J, leaving 16 bases between them. Germline-derived CDR1 and CDR2 are LNHDA and SQIVND (reference sequence).

The chain employs TRBV6-6 and TRBJ2-3, with 11 positions matching TRBD2. This CDR3 has 17 amino acids. Germline lookup yields CDR1 MNHNY and CDR2 SVGAGI (reference sequence). With V trimmed by 0 bases and J by 6 bases, 8 bases remained unmatched. For the CDR3, the DNA is TGTGCCAGCAGTTACTCGCCGCCTAGCGGGAGGTCGGATACGCAGTATTTT. Residues: CASSYSPPSGRSDTQYF.